The source of this T cell receptor beta chain is a study of cytomegalovirus exposure and HLA in healthy donors. Regarding the study as a whole: Reports state that TCR beta sequences accurately predicted most subjects' HLA-A and HLA-B alleles. Later on, an analysis found that several of the most significant clusters appeared to be linked to common viral pathogens, which included parvovirus B19. TCR beta sequences numbering 16,951 were associated with HLA alleles at 0.05 false discovery rate in a later analysis. Later analysis reportedly placed an Asian-associated ancestry cluster below the approximately 700-donor mean in N-insertions.

The CDR3 runs 16 residues. V lost 3 bases to trimming and J lost 3 bases; unmatched junction nucleotides: 10. Germline V gives CDR1 MGHDK, CDR2 SYGVNS. A note on this clone: What it binds is not known.

Vbeta (60) and Jbeta (13) primers were used in the PCR. This table comes from immunoSEQ multiplex PCR, and its TCRdb copy is limited to in-frame clones, with some not included. The sample consists of over 150,000 clones, 79% of them appearing once. The V gene is TRBV25-1, the J gene TRBJ2-5; the match to TRBD1 covers 7 bases. What was sequenced was PBMCs. The origin of this receptor is a woman between 18 and 29 years old in good health and CMV-seronegative. The CDR3 loop is CASSDSPDRVEETQYF. CDR3 nucleotides: TGTGCCAGCAGTGATTCCCCCGACAGGGTCGAAGAGACCCAGTACTTC.